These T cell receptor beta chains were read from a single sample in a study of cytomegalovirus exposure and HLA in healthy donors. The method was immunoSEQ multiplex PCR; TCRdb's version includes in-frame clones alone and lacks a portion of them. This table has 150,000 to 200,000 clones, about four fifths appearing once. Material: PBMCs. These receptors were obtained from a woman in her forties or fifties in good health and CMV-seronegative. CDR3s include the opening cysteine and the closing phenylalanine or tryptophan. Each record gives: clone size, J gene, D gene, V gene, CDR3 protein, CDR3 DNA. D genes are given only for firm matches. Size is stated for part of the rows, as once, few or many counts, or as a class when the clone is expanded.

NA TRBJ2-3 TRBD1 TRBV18 CASSYGQGAGDTQYF TGTGCCAGCTCATATGGACAGGGGGCGGGAGATACGCAGTATTTT
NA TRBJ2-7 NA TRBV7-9 CASSLEIRAEGSYSYEQYF TGTGCCAGCAGCTTAGAAATTCGGGCGGAGGGATCGTACTCCTACGAGCAGTACTTC
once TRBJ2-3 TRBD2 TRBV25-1 CASSRWTSGRADTQYF TGTGCCAGCAGCCGCTGGACTAGCGGGAGGGCAGATACGCAGTATTTT
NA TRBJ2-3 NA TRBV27 CASKAGVGSTDTQYF TGTGCCAGCAAAGCAGGGGTAGGGAGCACAGATACGCAGTATTTT
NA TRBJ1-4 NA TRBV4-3 CASSQEHSNEKLFF TGCGCCAGCAGCCAAGAACACAGTAATGAAAAACTGTTTTTT
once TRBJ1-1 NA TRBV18 CASSSSGMNTEAFF TGTGCCAGCTCATCATCAGGGATGAACACTGAAGCTTTCTTT
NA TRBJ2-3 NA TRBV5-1 CASSLGVFSTDTQYF TGCGCCAGCAGCTTGGGAGTCTTCAGCACAGATACGCAGTATTTT
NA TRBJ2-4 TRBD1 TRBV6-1 CASSEFLGQGARNIQYF TGTGCCAGCAGTGAATTTTTGGGGCAGGGGGCTAGGAACATTCAGTACTTC
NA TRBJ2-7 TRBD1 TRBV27 CASSLDRETYEQYF TGTGCCAGCAGCCTAGACAGGGAAACCTACGAGCAGTACTTC
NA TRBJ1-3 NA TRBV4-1 CASSQTPGQVGNTIYF TGCGCCAGCAGCCAAACTCCTGGGCAGGTTGGAAACACCATATATTTT
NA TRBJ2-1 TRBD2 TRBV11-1 CASSWGPRGEINEQFF TGTGCCAGCAGTTGGGGGCCGCGGGGGGAAATCAATGAGCAGTTCTTC
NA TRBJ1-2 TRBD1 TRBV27 CASSPDRGLGYTF TGTGCCAGCAGCCCCGACAGGGGGCTAGGCTACACCTTC
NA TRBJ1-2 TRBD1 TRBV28 CASSKTQGNYGYTF TGTGCCAGCAGCAAGACACAGGGGAACTATGGCTACACCTTC
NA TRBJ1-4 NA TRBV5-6 CASSLERITTNEKLFF TGTGCCAGCAGCTTAGAGCGAATCACAACTAATGAAAAACTGTTTTTT
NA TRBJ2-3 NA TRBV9 CASSVAGGRAGDTQYF TGTGCCAGCAGCGTAGCAGGAGGTAGAGCTGGAGATACGCAGTATTTT
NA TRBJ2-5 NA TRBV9 CASSPGGGETQYF TGTGCCAGCAGCCCCGGAGGAGGGGAGACCCAGTACTTC
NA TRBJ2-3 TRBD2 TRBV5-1 CASSLGLAESTDTQYF TGCGCCAGCAGCTTGGGCCTAGCGGAGAGCACAGATACGCAGTATTTT
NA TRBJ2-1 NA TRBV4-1 CASSPGLYNEQFF TGCGCCAGCAGCCCTGGGCTCTACAATGAGCAGTTCTTC
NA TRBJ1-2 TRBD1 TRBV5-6 CASRNWDSRSYGYTF TGTGCCAGCAGAAACTGGGACAGCCGATCCTATGGCTACACCTTC
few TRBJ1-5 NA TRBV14 CAKMSSASNQPQHF TGTGCCAAAATGAGCAGCGCAAGCAATCAGCCCCAGCATTTT
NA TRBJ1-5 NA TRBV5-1 CASSLEGRDQPQHF TGCGCCAGCAGCTTGGAGGGCAGGGATCAGCCCCAGCATTTT
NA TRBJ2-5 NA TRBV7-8 CASSFRPRQEQGETQYF TGTGCCAGCAGCTTCCGCCCCCGACAGGAGCAGGGGGAGACCCAGTACTTC
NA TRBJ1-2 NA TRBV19 CASSIAGRNYGYTF TGTGCCAGTAGTATAGCAGGCCGGAACTATGGCTACACCTTC
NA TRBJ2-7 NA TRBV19 CASSTWSGAGEQYF TGTGCCAGTAGTACTTGGTCAGGGGCTGGTGAGCAGTACTTC
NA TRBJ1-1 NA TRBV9 CASSANQGNTEAFF TGTGCCAGCAGCGCAAACCAGGGAAACACTGAAGCTTTCTTT
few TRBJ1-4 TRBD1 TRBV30 CAWLRQGVSEKLFF TGTGCCTGGTTAAGACAGGGAGTTAGTGAAAAACTGTTTTTT